The source of this TCR beta chain is a study of regulatory T cells in long-lasting Graves disease (dated by TCRdb to about 2021). Looking at the study overall: Antithyroid drugs had been taken for less than 3 months by newly diagnosed Graves' disease patients. Peripheral blood TCR sequencing and RNA sequencing compared persistent Graves' disease patients with newly diagnosed Graves' disease patients. The study was conducted in China and was registered as a clinical trial. A total of roughly 35 samples underwent TCR sequencing: about 13 from persistent and around 20 from newly diagnosed Graves' disease patients.

The time point tag for this specimen amounts to: newly diagnosed GD, antithyroid drugs for less than 3 months. RNA was extracted from PBMCs in TRIzol for both TCR sequencing and RNA sequencing. Graves' disease was diagnosed according to American Thyroid Association guidelines. Patients for the study were recruited at an endocrinology department in Xi'an, China. From each patient, about 9.7 milliliters of peripheral blood was collected into an EDTA anticoagulant tube. Ficoll Paque Plus density gradient separation was used to isolate PBMCs, and no further T cell sorting was performed. RNA quality was checked with an Agilent 2100 Bioanalyzer and agarose gel, and concentration with a NanoDrop 2000. Receptor amplification or capture employed multiplex PCR. Sequencer: Illumina HiSeq 4000. iRepertoire HTBI primers and Arm-PCR amplification of CDR3 regions were used to construct TCR beta libraries. PCR products were gel purified before sequencing. For the original study's pipeline: Gene usage analysis of CDR3 amino acid clonotypes relied on the roughly 58 TRBV and about 15 TRBJ segments identified across samples. COPE and FqMerger were used to merge the filtered high-quality paired reads into contigs. BLAST was used to align contigs to IMGT TRBV, TRBD and TRBJ reference genes, with CDR3 defined following IMGT. Clonotypes above 0.1% frequency were classified as highly expanded clones. Shannon entropy was used to measure repertoire diversity, and the Gini coefficient was used to measure V-J evenness. A clonotype was considered public if more than one individual shared it. TCRdb reworked the public reads: Q25 trimming with fastp, MiXCR clone assembly, productive beta chains retained. Here each entry gathers all rows of one CDR3 protein and keeps the most common genes and DNA. The V and J calls were determined by TCRdb, not by the authors. In all, the sample holds a few hundred thousand distinct CDR3 sequences, and approximately 20% of those were seen once. The ten largest clones represent approximately 15% of the sample.

Comments on this clonotype: It lacks a known antigen. The record has no base qualities; no much larger clone is one base away.

Here is what the overall study found, with its caveats: Persistent disease showed preferential use of TRBV28, TRBJ1-2 and TRBJ2-5, whereas newly diagnosed disease favored TRBV20-1 and TRBJ2-1. Only the TCR beta chain was sequenced and analyzed. As a limitation, the authors acknowledged that the small sample size may reduce accuracy. Persistent patients shared more public clonotypes among themselves (around 3,000) than newly diagnosed patients did (approximately 870). Compared with newly diagnosed patients, persistent Graves' disease patients had lower TCR Shannon entropy and fewer highly expanded clones, which suggests clonal expansion. Peripheral blood alone was examined, since thyroid tissue, which constituted the primary lesion, could not be accessed.

Reading the germline V gene gives CDR1 WSHSY and CDR2 SAAADI. The CDR3 starts with the cysteine, ends with the phenylalanine, and has 11 residues. The only DNA kept is the CDR3, 33 bases in frame from the first base. V is reduced by 8 bases and J by 4 bases, leaving a spacing of 8 bases between them. The same sample was also used in a study of T cells in Graves' hyperthyroidism and ophthalmopathy. The second paper further reports: Stable Graves' hyperthyroidism was defined as no progression to ophthalmopathy during 18 months of follow-up. Hyperthyroidism patients were newly diagnosed, had a disease duration of under 2 months, and were aged 18 to 65 years. Patients with uncontrolled infections, other autoimmune diseases, pregnancy or lactation were excluded. Diagnoses were established on the basis of clinical symptoms, serum thyroxine and TRAb, thyroid ultrasound, and orbital computed tomography. A first-round RT-PCR of the TCR CDR3 used the HTBI primer set with the Qiagen OneStep RT-PCR kit. Most expanded thyroid clonotypes (frequency above 0.001) were also detected in blood, a finding suggesting that blood repertoires may reflect thyroid immune responses. Ophthalmopathy was separated from stable hyperthyroidism by a 13 V-J signature model, with around 90% sensitivity and approximately 81% specificity obtained in cross-validation and 80%/75% obtained in testing. In validation, progression to ophthalmopathy was predicted by the model with nearly 71% sensitivity and approximately 78% specificity, a median of 6.5 months before onset. To identify TCR V-J signatures that set the groups apart, the researchers used a discovery cohort of 100 patients, made up of around 40 with Graves' ophthalmopathy and some 60 with stable Graves' hyperthyroidism. An independent validation cohort of under 20 hyperthyroidism patients and some 15 patients who later progressed to ophthalmopathy tested prospective prediction of ophthalmopathy. For training and testing, the 95 to 100 patients in the discovery cohort were randomly divided in a 7:3 ratio. In over five Graves' hyperthyroidism patients, the study also compared T-cell repertoires from thyroid tissue with T-cell repertoires from blood. Following sampling, methimazole starting at 30 mg daily was given to hyperthyroidism patients, and high-dose intravenous methylprednisolone was given to ophthalmopathy patients. Libraries were constructed in a second round of multiplex PCR, after which size selection and purification were performed. Paired-end sequencing of the libraries was performed with 100 bp reads on an Illumina HiSeq2000. SOAPnuke was used to process the raw data, with reads discarded if the reads contained adapters or uncalled bases, had a mean Phred below 15, or lacked an exact constant-primer or identifier match. COPE v1.2.5 was used to merge high-quality paired reads, and clonotypes were defined as unique nucleotide sequences. MiTCR v1.1 was used to align clonotypes to the IMGT TRBV, TRBD and TRBJ reference segments. Only V-J combinations with frequency above 0.0001, covering approximately 99% of repertoires, were analysed. The TCS score was defined as the ratio of F50 (clonal expansion) to E x V (chaos), calculated using BLOSUM62-based TCRdist between CDR3 peptides within each V-J. Welch's t-statistics and random forest reduced around 550 V-J features to some 14, which were used in a naive Bayes classifier (R e1071). Sample size was not statistically predetermined, and investigators were not blinded to group allocation. TCR Vbeta CDR3 sequencing of 130 to 150 peripheral blood samples (roughly 41 ophthalmopathy, some 75 hyperthyroidism and approximately 17 progressor patients) is reported in the paper.

The receptor comes from a woman aged 25 to 39 with Graves disease. Donor details come from another sample of the same person, matched by shared clones. Recombination linked TRBV10-2 to TRBJ1-1, with no confidently assigned D gene. Sequencing used peripheral blood mononuclear cells (PBMCs), obtained at new diagnosis, from a patient treated with antithyroid drugs. The nucleotides read TGCGCCAGCGTCCTGGCCACTGAAGCTTTCTTT. Translated, this gives CASVLATEAFF.